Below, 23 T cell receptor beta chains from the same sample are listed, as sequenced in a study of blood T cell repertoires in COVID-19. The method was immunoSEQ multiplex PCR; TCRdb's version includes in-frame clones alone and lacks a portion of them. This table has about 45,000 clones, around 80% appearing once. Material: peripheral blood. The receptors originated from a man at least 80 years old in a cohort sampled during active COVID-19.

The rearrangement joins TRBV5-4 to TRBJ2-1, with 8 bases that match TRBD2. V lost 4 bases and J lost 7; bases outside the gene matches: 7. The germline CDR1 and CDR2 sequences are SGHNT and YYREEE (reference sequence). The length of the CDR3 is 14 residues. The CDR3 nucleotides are TGTGCCAGCAGCCCCCAATTAGCGGGGAATGAGCAGTTCTTC. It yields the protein CASSPQLAGNEQFF. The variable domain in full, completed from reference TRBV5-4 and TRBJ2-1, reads ETGVTQSPTHLIKTRGQQVTLRCSSQSGHNTVSWYQQALGQGPQFIFQYYREEENGRGNFPPRFSGLQFPNYSSELNVNALELDDSALYLCASSPQLAGNEQFFGPGTRLTVL.

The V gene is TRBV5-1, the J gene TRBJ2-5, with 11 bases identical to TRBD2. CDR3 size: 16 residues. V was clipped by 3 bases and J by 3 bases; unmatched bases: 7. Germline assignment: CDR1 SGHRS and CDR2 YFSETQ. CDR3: CASSSGLAGEKETQYF. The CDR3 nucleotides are TGCGCCAGCAGCTCCGGACTAGCGGGTGAAAAAGAGACCCAGTACTTC.

DNA of the CDR3: TGTGCCAGCAGTTACCGTAGCGGGAGGGGCACAGATACGCAGTATTTT. Residues: CASSYRSGRGTDTQYF. The chain combines TRBV6-6 with TRBJ2-3, with 11 nucleotides matching TRBD2. V gave up 2 bases and J gave up 1 base; unmatched junction bases: 2. CDR1 is MNHNY, CDR2 SVGAGI, per germline (reference sequence). This CDR3 has 16 residues.

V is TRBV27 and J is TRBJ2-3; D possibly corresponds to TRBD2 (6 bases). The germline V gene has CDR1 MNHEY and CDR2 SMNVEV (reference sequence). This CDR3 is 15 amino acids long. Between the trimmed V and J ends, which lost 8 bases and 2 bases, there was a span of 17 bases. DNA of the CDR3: TGTGCCAGCCCTTTCGGGGGTACAGCCACAGATACGCAGTATTTT. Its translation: CASPFGGTATDTQYF.

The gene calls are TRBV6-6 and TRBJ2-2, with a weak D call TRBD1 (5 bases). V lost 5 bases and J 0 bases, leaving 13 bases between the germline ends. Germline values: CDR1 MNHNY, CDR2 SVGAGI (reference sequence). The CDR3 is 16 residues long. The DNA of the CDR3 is TGTGCCAGCAGTCCCAGAAGGACATCGAACACCGGGGAGCTGTTTTTT. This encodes CASSPRRTSNTGELFF.

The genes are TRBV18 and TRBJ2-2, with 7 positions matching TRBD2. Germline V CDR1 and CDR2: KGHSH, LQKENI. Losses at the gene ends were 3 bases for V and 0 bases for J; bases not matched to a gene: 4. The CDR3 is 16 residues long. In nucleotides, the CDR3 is TGTGCCAGCTCACCCAGCGGGAACCCGAACACCGGGGAGCTGTTTTTT. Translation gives CASSPSGNPNTGELFF.

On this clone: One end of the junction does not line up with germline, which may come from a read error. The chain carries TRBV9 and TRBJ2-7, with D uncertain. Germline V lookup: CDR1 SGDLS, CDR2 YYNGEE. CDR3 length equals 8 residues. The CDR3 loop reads CASSGGLF. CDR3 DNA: TGTGCCAGCAGCGGAGGCCTCTTC.

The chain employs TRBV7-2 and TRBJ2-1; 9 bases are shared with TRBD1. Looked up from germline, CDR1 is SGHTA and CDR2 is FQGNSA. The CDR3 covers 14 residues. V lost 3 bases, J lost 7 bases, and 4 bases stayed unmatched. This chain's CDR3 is CASSFDRGRNEQFF. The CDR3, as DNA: TGTGCCAGCAGCTTCGACAGGGGGAGGAATGAGCAGTTCTTC.

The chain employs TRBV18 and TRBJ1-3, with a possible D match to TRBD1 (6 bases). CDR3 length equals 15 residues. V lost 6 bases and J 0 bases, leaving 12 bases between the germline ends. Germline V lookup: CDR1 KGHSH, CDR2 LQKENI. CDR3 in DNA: TGTGCCAGCTCCAGCAAGGACAGCTCTGGAAACACCATATATTTT. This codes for CASSSKDSSGNTIYF. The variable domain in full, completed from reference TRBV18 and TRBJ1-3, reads NAGVMQNPRHLVRRRGQEARLRCSPMKGHSHVYWYRQLPEEGLKFMVYLQKENIIDESGMPKERFSAEFPKEGPSILRIQQVVRGDSAAYFCASSSKDSSGNTIYFGEGSWLTVV.

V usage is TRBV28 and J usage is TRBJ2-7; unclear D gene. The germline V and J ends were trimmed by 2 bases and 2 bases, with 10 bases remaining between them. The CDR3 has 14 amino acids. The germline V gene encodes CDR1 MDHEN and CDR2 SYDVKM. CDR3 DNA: TGTGCCAGCAGTTTAGCTAAGTTTACCTACGAGCAGTACTTC. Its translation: CASSLAKFTYEQYF.

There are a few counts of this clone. The CDR3 is CASSKREAYEQYF. In nucleotides, the CDR3 is TGTGCCAGTAGTAAACGGGAAGCCTACGAGCAGTACTTC. The chain uses TRBV19 and TRBJ2-7; tentatively, D is TRBD2 (5 bases). Trimming took off 4 bases at V and 2 bases at J, with 9 bases between the two ends. The CDR3 runs 13 residues. Germline assignment: CDR1 LNHDA and CDR2 SQIVND (reference sequence).

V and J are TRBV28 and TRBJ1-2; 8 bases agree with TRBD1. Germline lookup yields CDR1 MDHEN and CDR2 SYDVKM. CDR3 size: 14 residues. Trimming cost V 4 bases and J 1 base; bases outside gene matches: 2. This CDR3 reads CASSSGQGNYGYTF. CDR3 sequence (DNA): TGTGCCAGCAGTTCCGGACAGGGTAACTATGGCTACACCTTC.

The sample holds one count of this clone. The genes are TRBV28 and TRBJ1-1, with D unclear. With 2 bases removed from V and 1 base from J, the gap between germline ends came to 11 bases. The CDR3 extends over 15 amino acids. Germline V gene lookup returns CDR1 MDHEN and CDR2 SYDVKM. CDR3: CASSLGLAPNTEAFF. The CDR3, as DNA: TGTGCCAGCAGTTTAGGGCTTGCCCCGAACACTGAAGCTTTCTTT.

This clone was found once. CDR3 loop: CASSPRELLSSYEQYF. The DNA for the CDR3 is TGTGCCAGCAGCCCGAGGGAGTTACTAAGCTCCTACGAGCAGTACTTC. This chain uses TRBV11-2 with TRBJ2-7, with a weak D call TRBD2 (5 bases). The CDR3 has 16 amino acids. Germline V gives CDR1 SGHAT, CDR2 FQNNGV. Trimming cost V 5 bases and J 0 bases, with 17 bases left between them.

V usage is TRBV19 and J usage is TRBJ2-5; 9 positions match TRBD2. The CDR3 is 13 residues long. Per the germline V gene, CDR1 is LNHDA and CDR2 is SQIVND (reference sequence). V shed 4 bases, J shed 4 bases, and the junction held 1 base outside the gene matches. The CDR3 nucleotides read TGTGCCAGTAGTAAACTAGCGGGAGAGACCCAGTACTTC. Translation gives CASSKLAGETQYF.

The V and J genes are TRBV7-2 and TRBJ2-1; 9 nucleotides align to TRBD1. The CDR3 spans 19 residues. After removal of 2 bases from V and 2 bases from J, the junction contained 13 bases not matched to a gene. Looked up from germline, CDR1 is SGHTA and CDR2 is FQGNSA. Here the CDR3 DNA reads TGTGCCAGCAGCTTATTGGGGACAGGGATGGGAGGAACCTACAATGAGCAGTTCTTC. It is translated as CASSLLGTGMGGTYNEQFF. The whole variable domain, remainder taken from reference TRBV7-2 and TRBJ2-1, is GAGVSQSPSNKVTEKGKDVELRCDPISGHTALYWYRQSLGQGLEFLIYFQGNSAPDKSGLPSDRFSAERTGGSVSTLTIQRTQQEDSAVYLCASSLLGTGMGGTYNEQFFGPGTRLTVL.

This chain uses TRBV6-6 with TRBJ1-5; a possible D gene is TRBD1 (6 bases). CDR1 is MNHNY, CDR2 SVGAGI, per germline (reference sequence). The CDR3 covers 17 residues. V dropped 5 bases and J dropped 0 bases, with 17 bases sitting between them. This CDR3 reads CASSPQDRIYSNQPQHF. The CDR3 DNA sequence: TGTGCCAGCAGTCCGCAGGACAGAATTTATAGCAATCAGCCCCAGCATTTT.

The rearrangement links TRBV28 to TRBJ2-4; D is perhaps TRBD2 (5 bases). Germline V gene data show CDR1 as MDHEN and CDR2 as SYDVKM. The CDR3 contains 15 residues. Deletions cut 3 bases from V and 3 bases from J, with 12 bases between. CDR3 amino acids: CASSFEGVGKNIQYF. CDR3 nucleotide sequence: TGTGCCAGCAGTTTTGAGGGAGTGGGCAAAAACATTCAGTACTTC.

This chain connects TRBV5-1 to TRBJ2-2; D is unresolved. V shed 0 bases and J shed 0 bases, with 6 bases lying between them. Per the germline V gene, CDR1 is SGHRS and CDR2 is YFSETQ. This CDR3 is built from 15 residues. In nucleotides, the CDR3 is TGCGCCAGCAGCTTGGTCGGGTCGAACACCGGGGAGCTGTTTTTT. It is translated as CASSLVGSNTGELFF.

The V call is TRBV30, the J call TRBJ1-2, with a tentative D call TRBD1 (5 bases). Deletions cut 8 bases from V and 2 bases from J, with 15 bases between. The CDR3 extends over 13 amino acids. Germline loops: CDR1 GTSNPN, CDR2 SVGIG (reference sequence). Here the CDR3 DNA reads TGTGCCCGTCGAACGGAGGGGAACTATGGCTACACCTTC. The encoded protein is CARRTEGNYGYTF.

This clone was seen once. The CDR3: CASSQRRASGGALQETQYF. The CDR3 nucleotides are TGCGCCAGCAGCCAACGGAGGGCTAGCGGGGGGGCGTTGCAAGAGACCCAGTACTTC. The V and J genes are TRBV4-1 and TRBJ2-5, with 12 bases fitting TRBD2. CDR1 MGHRA and CDR2 YSYEKL come from the germline V gene. V lost 2 bases to trimming and J lost 2 bases; unmatched junction nucleotides: 12. This CDR3 has 19 amino acids.

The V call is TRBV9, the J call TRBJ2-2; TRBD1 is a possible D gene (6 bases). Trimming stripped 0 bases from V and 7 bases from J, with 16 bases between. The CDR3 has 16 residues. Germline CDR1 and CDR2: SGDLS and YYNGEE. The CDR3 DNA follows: TGTGCCAGCAGCGTAGACAGGGTCCGAACAGGCGGGGAGCTGTTTTTT. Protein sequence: CASSVDRVRTGGELFF.

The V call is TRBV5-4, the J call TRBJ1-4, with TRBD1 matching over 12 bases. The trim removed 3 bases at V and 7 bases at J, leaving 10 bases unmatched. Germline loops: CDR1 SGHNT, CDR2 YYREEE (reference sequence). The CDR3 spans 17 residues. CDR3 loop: CASSSPGQGAYGEKLFF. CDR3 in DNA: TGTGCCAGCAGCTCCCCGGGACAGGGGGCCTATGGTGAAAAACTGTTTTTT.